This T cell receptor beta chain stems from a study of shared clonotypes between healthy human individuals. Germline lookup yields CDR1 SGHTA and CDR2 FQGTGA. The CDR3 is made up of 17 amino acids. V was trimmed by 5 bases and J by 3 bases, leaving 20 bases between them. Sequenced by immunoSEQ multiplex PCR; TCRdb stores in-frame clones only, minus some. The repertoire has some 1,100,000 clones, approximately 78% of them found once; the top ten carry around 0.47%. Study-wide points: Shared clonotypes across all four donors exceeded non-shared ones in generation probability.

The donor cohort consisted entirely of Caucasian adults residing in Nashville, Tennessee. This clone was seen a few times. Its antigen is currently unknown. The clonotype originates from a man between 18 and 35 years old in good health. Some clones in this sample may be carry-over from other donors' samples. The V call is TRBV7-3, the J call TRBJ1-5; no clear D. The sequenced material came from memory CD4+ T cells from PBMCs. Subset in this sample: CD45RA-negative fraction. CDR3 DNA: TGTGCCAGCAGCGTAGACGACCGCGACAATAACAATCAGCCCCAGCATTTT. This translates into CASSVDDRDNNNQPQHF.